What follows are 8 T cell receptor beta chains derived from one specimen sequenced in a study of T cell repertoires in cytomegalovirus infection. Their antigens remain unidentified. TCRdb reprocessed the reads with MiXCR, giving one entry per CDR3 protein. This table holds some 100,000 distinct CDR3 sequences, roughly 30% found once. This specimen consisted of CD8+ T cells from cultured PBMCs, obtained from culture after CMV antigen stimulation. These receptors were obtained from a human donor in good health (CMV status not recorded). Some clones in this sample may be carry-over from other donors' samples.

In regard to this clonotype: Here the CDR3 omits its conserved ending phenylalanine or tryptophan, so a read error is the likely source. The chain combines TRBV7-4 with TRBJ2-5; D unclear. Germline CDR1 and CDR2: SGHVT and SQSDAQ. The CDR3 covers 13 residues. Between the trimmed V and J ends, which lost 5 bases and 2 bases, there was a span of 9 bases. CDR3 in DNA: TGTGCCAGCAGCCTCCCGGGTCAAGAGACCCAGTACTTA. It translates to CASSLPGQETQYL.

This chain links TRBV29-1 with TRBJ2-3; TRBD1 matches at 8 bases. Looked up from germline, CDR1 is SQVTM and CDR2 is ANQGSEA. This CDR3 comprises 13 residues. V lost 6 bases, J lost 4 bases, and 6 bases stayed unmatched. The CDR3 loop reads CSVPGQVSDTQYF. The CDR3, as DNA: TGCAGCGTCCCGGGACAGGTATCAGATACGCAGTATTTT.

The V and J genes are TRBV5-4 and TRBJ2-1; 9 nucleotides match TRBD1. V lost 4 bases to trimming and J lost 4 bases; unmatched junction nucleotides: 6. The CDR3 totals 15 residues. From germline, CDR1 is SGHNT and CDR2 YYREEE (reference sequence). The CDR3 DNA is TGTGCCAGCAGCATAGCCGGGACAGGGTACAATGAGCAGTTCTTC. Residues: CASSIAGTGYNEQFF. The complete variable domain, with remaining parts taken from reference TRBV5-4 and TRBJ2-1, reads ETGVTQSPTHLIKTRGQQVTLRCSSQSGHNTVSWYQQALGQGPQFIFQYYREEENGRGNFPPRFSGLQFPNYSSELNVNALELDDSALYLCASSIAGTGYNEQFFGPGTRLTVL.

This clonotype was detected a few times. The J gene is TRBJ1-5, the V gene TRBV19; D not resolved. The germline V and J ends were trimmed by 5 bases and 5 bases, with 13 bases remaining between them. The germline gives CDR1 LNHDA, CDR2 SQIVND (reference sequence). The CDR3 has 14 amino acids. The CDR3 sequence: CASSQLRADQPQHF. CDR3 DNA: TGTGCCAGTAGTCAGTTGCGGGCTGATCAGCCCCAGCATTTT.

The gene calls are TRBV23-1 and TRBJ1-2; TRBD1 matches at 7 bases. TRBV23-1 is flagged as an ORF with uncertain function. Trimming at V came to 6 bases and at J to 5 bases, leaving 18 bases not matched to a gene. The CDR3 loop spans 17 amino acids. CDR3 DNA sequence: TGCGCCAGCAGCCGAGGAGGAGGCGGACAGGACGTGTATGGCTACACCTTC. Its translation is CASSRGGGGQDVYGYTF.

This chain uses TRBV7-9 with TRBJ2-7; 8 nucleotides agree with TRBD1. Germline V gene data show CDR1 as SEHNR and CDR2 as FQNEAQ (reference sequence). This CDR3 region has 14 residues. V gave up 3 bases and J gave up 1 base; unmatched junction bases: 2. DNA of the CDR3: TGTGCCAGCAGCTTGACAGGGGAATCCTACGAGCAGTACTTC. It yields the protein CASSLTGESYEQYF.

V and J are TRBV4-1 and TRBJ2-7; D perhaps matches TRBD1 (6 bases). Germline CDR1 is MGHRA and CDR2 is YSYEKL. V lost 4 bases and J 2 bases, leaving 9 bases between the germline ends. CDR3 size: 13 residues. CDR3 bases: TGCGCCAGCAGCCTGCGACAGGCCTACGAGCAGTACTTC. Translation: CASSLRQAYEQYF.

The chain carries TRBV20-1 and TRBJ1-2; the match to TRBD1 covers 12 bases. V trimming: 6 bases; J trimming: 6 bases; junction bases outside the gene matches: 11. CDR3 length: 15 residues. Per germline, CDR1 DFQATT and CDR2 SNEGSKA (reference sequence). As DNA, the CDR3 is TGCAGTGCCTCGCCCACCGGGACAGGGGGCCATGGCTACACCTTC. Its translation is CSASPTGTGGHGYTF.